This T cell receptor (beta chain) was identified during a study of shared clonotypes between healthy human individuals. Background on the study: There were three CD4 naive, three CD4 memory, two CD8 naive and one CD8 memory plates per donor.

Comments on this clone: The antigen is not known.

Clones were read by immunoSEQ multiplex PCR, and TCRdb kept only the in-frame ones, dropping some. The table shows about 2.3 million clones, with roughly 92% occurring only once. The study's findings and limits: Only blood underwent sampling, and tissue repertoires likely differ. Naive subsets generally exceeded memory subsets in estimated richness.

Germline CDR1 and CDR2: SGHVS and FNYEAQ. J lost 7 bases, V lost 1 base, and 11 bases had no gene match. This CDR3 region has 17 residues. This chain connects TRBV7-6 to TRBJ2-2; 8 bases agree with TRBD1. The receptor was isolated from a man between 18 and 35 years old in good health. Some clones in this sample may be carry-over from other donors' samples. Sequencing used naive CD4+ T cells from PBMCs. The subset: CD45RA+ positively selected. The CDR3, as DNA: TGTGCCAGCAGCTTAGGGGGGACAGGACTACTGGGCGGGGAGCTGTTTTTT. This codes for CASSLGGTGLLGGELFF. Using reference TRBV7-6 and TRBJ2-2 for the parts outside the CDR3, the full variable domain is GAGVSQSPRYKVTKRGQDVALRCDPISGHVSLYWYRQALGQGPEFLTYFNYEAQQDKSGLPNDRFSAERPEGSISTLTIQRTEQRDSAMYRCASSLGGTGLLGGELFFGEGSRLTVL.